This T cell receptor (beta chain) came from a study of cytomegalovirus exposure and HLA in healthy donors. Study results and limitations: In a later analysis, the majority of CMV-associated beta chains seemingly showed HLA restriction. TRBV6-2, TRBV6-3 and other indistinguishable V segments were excluded. A missense DCLRE1C variant was associated with V- and J-gene trimming of TCR beta chains in a later analysis, and an independent cohort replicated the association.

The CDR3 consists of 16 residues. Germline CDR1 reads SGHRS; CDR2 reads YFSETQ. Germline trimming cut 4 bases from V and 5 bases from J; bases unmatched to any gene: 10. With regard to this clone: What it binds is unknown.

PCR primers comprised 60 Vbeta and 13 Jbeta primers. Produced via immunoSEQ multiplex PCR; TCRdb's table is partial and in-frame only. This table has around 200,000 clones, more than 65% appearing once. This TCR was sampled from a man aged 50 to 59 in good health and CMV-seronegative. Material for sequencing was PBMCs. The rearrangement uses TRBV5-1 and TRBJ2-3; 10 positions match TRBD1. The CDR3 DNA is TGCGCCAGCAGCAACCGGGACAGGGGCAATAAAGATACGCAGTATTTT. Residues: CASSNRDRGNKDTQYF.